The sequence of this T cell receptor (beta chain) was determined in a study of blood T cells in healthy people across ages. A second roughly 7 to 12 cycle PCR used barcoded and J-beta primers. TCRdb called the 5' RACE reads again in MiXCR, with one record for every CDR3 protein. The table lists about 780,000 distinct CDR3 sequences, around 25% of them singletons. The CDR3 length is 14 residues. CDR1 is DFQATT, CDR2 SNEGSKA, per germline (reference sequence). With 1 base removed from V and 6 bases from J, the gap between germline ends came to 10 bases. These same data were also listed under a study on T cells of mothers and their children.

The material sequenced was blood. The chain links TRBV20-1 to TRBJ1-6; unclear D gene. The sequence was collected from a boy aged 5-17 years in good health. CDR3 residues: CSARGELRNSPLHF. The CDR3, as DNA: TGCAGTGCTAGAGGGGAGCTACGTAATTCACCCCTCCACTTT.